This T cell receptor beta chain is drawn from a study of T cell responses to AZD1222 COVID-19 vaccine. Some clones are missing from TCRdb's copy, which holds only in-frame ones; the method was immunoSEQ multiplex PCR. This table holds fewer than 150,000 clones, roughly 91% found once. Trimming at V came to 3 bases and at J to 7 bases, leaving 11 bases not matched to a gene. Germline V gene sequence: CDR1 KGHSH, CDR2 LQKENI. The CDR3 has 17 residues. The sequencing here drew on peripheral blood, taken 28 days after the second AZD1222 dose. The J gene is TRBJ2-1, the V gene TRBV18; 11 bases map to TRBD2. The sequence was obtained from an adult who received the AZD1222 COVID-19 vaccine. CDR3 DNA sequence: TGTGCCAGCTCACCCTCCTCACTAGCGGGAGTTATTAATGAGCAGTTCTTC. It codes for CASSPSSLAGVINEQFF.